Listed here are 7 T cell receptor beta chains from one sample, sequenced in a study of blood T cell repertoires in COVID-19 (TCRdb year 2020). Library generation was performed with the immunoSEQ multiplex PCR assay. The immuneACCESS repertoire file appears here via TCRdb, limited to in-frame rearrangements. These files lack a portion of the clones; in checked studies, under half of the deficit traces to unresolved V genes, and the cause of the others is not known. Across this sample there are hundreds of thousands of clones, with 75% to 85% seen only once. The ten largest clonotypes hold 4.5% to 5.5% of the sample. Sequenced material: peripheral blood. The receptor set was obtained from a man aged 45-60 years with active or convalescent COVID-19.

This chain joins TRBV11-2 and TRBJ2-5, with D perhaps matching TRBD1 (6 bases). The CDR3 extends over 16 amino acids. The V and J ends lost 1 base and 5 bases respectively, with 17 bases between them. Germline lookup yields CDR1 SGHAT and CDR2 FQNNGV. CDR3 DNA sequence: TGTGCCAGCAGCTTAGTTTCGGCAGGGGCCGATGAGACCCAGTACTTC. Encoded protein: CASSLVSAGADETQYF.

The chain couples TRBV19 to TRBJ2-6; D possibly corresponds to TRBD2 (6 bases). CDR3 size: 18 residues. V was pared by 7 bases and J by 0 bases, with 19 bases between. Germline values: CDR1 LNHDA, CDR2 SQIVND (reference sequence). In DNA form, the CDR3 reads TGTGCCAGTATCCCCGAAGGGAGGTTATTCTCTGGGGCCAACGTCCTGACTTTC. Translated, it gives CASIPEGRLFSGANVLTF.

This clone was recorded many times. This chain joins TRBV7-9 and TRBJ2-3; a weak D match, TRBD2 (5 bases). Germline assignment: CDR1 SEHNR and CDR2 FQNEAQ (reference sequence). The ends were cut back, 4 bases at V and 0 bases at J, with 8 bases in the middle. CDR3 size: 14 residues. In nucleotides, the CDR3 is TGTGCCAGCAGCTACGGGGTTAGCACAGATACGCAGTATTTT. Translation gives CASSYGVSTDTQYF.

The chain couples TRBV11-1 to TRBJ2-2, with a weak D call TRBD2 (5 bases). V was cut by 5 bases and J by 2 bases, with 15 bases left in between. The CDR3 consists of 16 residues. Per the germline V gene, CDR1 is SGHAT and CDR2 is FQDESV (reference sequence). CDR3 DNA: TGTGCCAGCAGCCCCCACCTTGGGAGTAACACCGGGGAGCTGTTTTTT. Its protein product is CASSPHLGSNTGELFF.

The chain recombines TRBV19 with TRBJ2-1, with D possibly matching TRBD2 (6 bases). The length of the CDR3 is 12 residues. Trimming shortened V by 6 bases and J by 7 bases, and 10 bases separated the two germline ends. Germline CDR1 is LNHDA and CDR2 is SQIVND (reference sequence). The CDR3 DNA reads TGTGCCAGTAGCAATGGAGGGAATGAGCAGTTCTTC. It codes for CASSNGGNEQFF.

The V gene is TRBV28, the J gene TRBJ1-2, with TRBD1 matching 7 bases. After removal of 5 bases from V and 4 bases from J, the junction contained 10 bases not matched to a gene. Germline V lookup: CDR1 MDHEN, CDR2 SYDVKM. The CDR3 length is 15 residues. The CDR3 protein is CASSPPTGFPYGYTF. The CDR3, as DNA: TGTGCCAGCAGTCCCCCGACAGGGTTTCCCTATGGCTACACCTTC.

This clone has more than one count but fewer than ten. The chain is built from TRBV24-1 and TRBJ2-1; D possibly corresponds to TRBD2 (6 bases). The CDR3 consists of 13 residues. Per germline, CDR1 KGHDR and CDR2 SFDVKD. The V end lost 5 bases, the J end lost 10 bases, and 14 bases lay between the germline ends. The CDR3 region has the DNA TGTGCCACCAGTGGTGTGCAGGGAGGAGAGCAGTTCTTC. Translating gives CATSGVQGGEQFF.